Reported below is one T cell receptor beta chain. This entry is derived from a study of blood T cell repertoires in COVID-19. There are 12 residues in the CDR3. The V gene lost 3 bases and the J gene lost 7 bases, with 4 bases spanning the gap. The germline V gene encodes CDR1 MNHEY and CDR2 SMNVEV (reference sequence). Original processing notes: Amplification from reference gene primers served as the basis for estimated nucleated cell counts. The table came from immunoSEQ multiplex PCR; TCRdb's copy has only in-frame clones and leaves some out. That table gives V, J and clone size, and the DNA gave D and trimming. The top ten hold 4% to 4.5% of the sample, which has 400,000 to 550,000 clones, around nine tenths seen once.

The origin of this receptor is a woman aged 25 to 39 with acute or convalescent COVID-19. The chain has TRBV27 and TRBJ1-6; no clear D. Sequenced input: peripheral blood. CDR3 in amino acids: CASSFRNSPLHF. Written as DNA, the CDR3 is TGTGCCAGCAGTTTTCGGAATTCACCCCTCCACTTT.